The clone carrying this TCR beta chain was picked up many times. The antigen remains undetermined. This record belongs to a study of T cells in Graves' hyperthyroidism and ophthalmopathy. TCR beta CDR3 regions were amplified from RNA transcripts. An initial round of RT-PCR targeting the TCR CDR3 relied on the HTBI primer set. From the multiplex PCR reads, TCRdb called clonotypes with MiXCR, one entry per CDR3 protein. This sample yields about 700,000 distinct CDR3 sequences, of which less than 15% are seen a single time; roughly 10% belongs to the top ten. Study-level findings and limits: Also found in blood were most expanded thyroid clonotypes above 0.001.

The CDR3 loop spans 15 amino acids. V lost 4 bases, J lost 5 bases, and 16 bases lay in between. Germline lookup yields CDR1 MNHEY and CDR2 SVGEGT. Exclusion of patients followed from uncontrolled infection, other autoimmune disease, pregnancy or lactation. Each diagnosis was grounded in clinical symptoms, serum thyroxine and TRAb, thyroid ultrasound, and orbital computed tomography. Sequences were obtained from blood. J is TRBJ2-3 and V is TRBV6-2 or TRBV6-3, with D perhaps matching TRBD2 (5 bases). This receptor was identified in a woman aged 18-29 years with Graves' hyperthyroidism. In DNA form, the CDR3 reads TGTGCCAGCAGTTCAGGACTCCGGCCGAGAGATACGCAGTATTTT. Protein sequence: CASSSGLRPRDTQYF.